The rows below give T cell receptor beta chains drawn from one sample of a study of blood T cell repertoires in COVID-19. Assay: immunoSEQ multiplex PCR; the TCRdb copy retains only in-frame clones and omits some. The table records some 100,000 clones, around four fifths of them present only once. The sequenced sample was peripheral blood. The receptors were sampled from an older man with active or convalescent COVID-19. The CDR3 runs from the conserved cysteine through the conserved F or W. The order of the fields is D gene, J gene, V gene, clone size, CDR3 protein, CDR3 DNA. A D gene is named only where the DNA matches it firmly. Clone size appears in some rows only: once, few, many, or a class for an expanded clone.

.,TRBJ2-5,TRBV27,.,CASSSTVEETQYF,TGTGCCAGCAGTTCCACAGTAGAAGAGACCCAGTACTTC
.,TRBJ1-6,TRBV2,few,CASSDQSHGVNSPLHF,TGTGCCAGCAGTGATCAGTCTCACGGGGTGAATTCACCCCTCCACTTT
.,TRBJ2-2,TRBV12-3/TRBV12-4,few,CASKRRNTGELFF,TGTGCCAGCAAGAGGCGGAACACCGGGGAGCTGTTTTTT
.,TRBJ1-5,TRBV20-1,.,CSASWQRDQPQHF,TGCAGTGCTAGTTGGCAGCGAGATCAGCCCCAGCATTTT
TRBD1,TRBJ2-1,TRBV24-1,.,CASSTGTGYAEQFF,TGTGCCAGCAGCACCGGGACAGGGTATGCTGAGCAGTTCTTC
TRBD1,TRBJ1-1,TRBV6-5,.,CASSYSGTGTTEAFF,TGTGCCAGCAGTTACTCCGGGACAGGGACCACTGAAGCTTTCTTT
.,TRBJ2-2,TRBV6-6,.,CASSMWSNLAGELFF,TGTGCCAGTAGTATGTGGAGCAACTTAGCCGGGGAGCTGTTTTTT
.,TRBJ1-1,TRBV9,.,CASSVGGANTEAFF,TGTGCCAGCAGCGTAGGCGGGGCGAACACTGAAGCTTTCTTT
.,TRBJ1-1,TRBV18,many,CASSPLSTEAFF,TGTGCCAGCTCCCCTCTTAGCACTGAAGCTTTCTTT
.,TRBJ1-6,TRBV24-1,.,CATSDRGNNSPLHF,TGTGCCACCAGTGATAGAGGGAATAATTCACCCCTCCACTTT
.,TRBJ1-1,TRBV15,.,CATSRVGMNTEAFF,TGTGCCACCAGCAGAGTGGGCATGAACACTGAAGCTTTCTTT
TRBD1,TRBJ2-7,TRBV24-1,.,CATSDANRGHEQYF,TGTGCCACCAGTGATGCGAACAGGGGGCACGAGCAGTACTTC
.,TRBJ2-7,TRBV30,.,CAWSVRGPLSYEQYF,TGTGCCTGGAGTGTGAGAGGGCCCCTCTCCTACGAGCAGTACTTC
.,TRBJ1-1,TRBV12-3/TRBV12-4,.,CASSRDISEAFF,TGTGCCAGCAGTCGGGACATTTCCGAAGCTTTCTTT
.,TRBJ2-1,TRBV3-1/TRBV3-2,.,CASSQDRVNEQFF,TGTGCCAGCAGCCAAGATCGGGTAAATGAGCAGTTCTTC
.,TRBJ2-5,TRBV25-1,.,CASSAQGISETQYF,TGTGCCAGCAGTGCACAGGGCATATCGGAGACCCAGTACTTC
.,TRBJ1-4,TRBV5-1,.,CASSPGVGPGEKLFF,TGCGCCAGCAGCCCCGGTGTGGGCCCGGGAGAAAAACTGTTTTTT
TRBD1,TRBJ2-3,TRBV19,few,CASSGRDRVDTQYF,TGTGCCAGTAGTGGCCGGGACAGGGTCGATACGCAGTATTTT
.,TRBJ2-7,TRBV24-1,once,CATSDRSTYEQYF,TGTGCCACCAGTGATCGGTCAACCTACGAGCAGTACTTC
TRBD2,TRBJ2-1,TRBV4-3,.,CASSQDSSGAREQFF,TGCGCCAGCAGCCAAGATTCTAGCGGGGCAAGAGAGCAGTTCTTC
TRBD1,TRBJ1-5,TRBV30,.,CAWSIRSGTGGFQPQHF,TGTGCCTGGAGTATAAGATCCGGGACAGGGGGTTTCCAGCCCCAGCATTTT
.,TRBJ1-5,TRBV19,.,CASRFRAGQNQPQHF,TGTGCCAGTAGATTCAGGGCAGGGCAGAATCAGCCCCAGCATTTT
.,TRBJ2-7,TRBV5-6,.,CASRERGWSPSEQYF,TGTGCCAGCAGGGAGAGAGGGTGGTCCCCGTCCGAGCAGTACTTC
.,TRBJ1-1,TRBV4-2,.,CASSSQGLNTEAFF,TGTGCCAGCAGCTCACAGGGTTTGAACACTGAAGCTTTCTTT
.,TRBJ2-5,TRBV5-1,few,CASSLVLAGKTQYF,TGCGCCAGCAGCTTGGTACTAGCAGGGAAGACCCAGTACTTC
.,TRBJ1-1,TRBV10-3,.,CAISEPGRGFGTEAFF,TGTGCCATCAGTGAGCCGGGCAGGGGCTTCGGTACTGAAGCTTTCTTT
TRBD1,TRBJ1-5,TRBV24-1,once,CATSDDDRGNQPQHF,TGTGCCACCAGTGATGACGACAGGGGAAATCAGCCCCAGCATTTT
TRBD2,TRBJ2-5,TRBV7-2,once,CASSARLAGGSYQETQYF,TGTGCCAGCAGCGCTAGACTAGCGGGGGGATCATACCAAGAGACCCAGTACTTC
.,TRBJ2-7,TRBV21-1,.,CASPNRDHEQYF,TGTGCCAGCCCGAACAGGGACCACGAGCAGTACTTC
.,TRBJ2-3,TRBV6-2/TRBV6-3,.,CASSPKQSHTDTQYF,TGTGCCAGCAGTCCGAAACAGTCTCACACAGATACGCAGTATTTT
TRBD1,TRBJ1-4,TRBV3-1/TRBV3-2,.,CASSQETGTGSEKLFF,TGTGCCAGCAGCCAAGAGACCGGGACAGGAAGTGAAAAACTGTTTTTT
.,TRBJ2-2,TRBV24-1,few,CATSDRQYTGELFF,TGTGCCACCAGTGATCGACAGTACACCGGGGAGCTGTTTTTT
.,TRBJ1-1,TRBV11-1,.,CASSRQQGNTEAFF,TGTGCCAGCAGCAGGCAACAGGGGAACACTGAAGCTTTCTTT
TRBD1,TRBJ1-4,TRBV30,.,CAWRDTGVTNEKLFF,TGTGCCTGGAGGGATACAGGGGTAACTAATGAAAAACTGTTTTTT
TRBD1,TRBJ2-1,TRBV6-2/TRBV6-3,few,CASSYSYGGDSYYNEQFF,TGTGCCAGCAGTTACTCGTATGGTGGGGACAGTTACTACAATGAGCAGTTCTTC